The T cell receptor beta chain described here comes from a study of blood T cell repertoires in COVID-19. Study summary: The analysed material was cDNA or gDNA that came from T cells, B-cell-depleted T cells, or PBMCs.

This clone has just a few counts. CDR3 length: 14 residues. J lost 2 bases, V lost 5 bases, and 3 bases had no gene match. Germline CDR1 is SGHRS and CDR2 is YFSETQ. Produced via immunoSEQ multiplex PCR; TCRdb's table is partial and in-frame only. The repertoire holds 50,000 to 55,000 clones, 85% to 90% seen once, with approximately 6.5% in the top ten. The chain links TRBV5-1 to TRBJ2-2; TRBD2 agrees at 7 bases. The sequence came from a man aged 55 to 70 with acute or convalescent COVID-19. Specimen: peripheral blood. The CDR3 DNA is TGCGCCAGCAGTGCTAGCGGTAACACCGGGGAGCTGTTTTTT. Encoded protein: CASSASGNTGELFF.